The 25 T cell receptor beta chains reported below all come from one sample, sequenced in a study of glioma-infiltrating T cells (dated by TCRdb to 2016 to 2018). Sequencing instrument: Illumina MiSeq. TCR alpha and beta CDR3 regions were amplified with the iRepertoire nested amplicon-rescue multiplex PCR (arm-PCR) platform from RNA. TCRdb ran its own pipeline on the public reads, namely fastp trimming at Q25 and MiXCR clone calling, and kept in-frame beta chains. Rows with a matching CDR3 protein are joined into one entry that keeps the most common DNA and genes. The sample data list about 180,000 distinct CDR3 sequences, and 43% of these were observed just once. The top ten constitute around 4.9% of the sample. The sequenced sample consisted of glioma tissue, nonneoplastic brain tissue, or PBMCs (not recorded which). The receptors derive from a human donor with low-grade glioma or glioblastoma, undergoing nonglioma brain surgery, or in good health (not recorded which).

On this clonotype itself: One base away lies a much larger clone, so this may be a sequencing read error. The chain recombines TRBV27 with TRBJ2-3; 10 bases are shared with TRBD2. The CDR3 is made up of 18 amino acids. Per germline, CDR1 MNHEY and CDR2 SMNVEV (reference sequence). The junction had 14 bases not matched to a gene; V was cut back by 4 bases and J by 4 bases. The CDR3 here is CASSWRTSGRSTADTQYF. For the CDR3, the DNA is TGTGCCAGCAGTTGGCGGACTAGCGGTCGTTCGACCGCAGATACGCAGTATTTT.

This clonotype was counted between two and nine times. The chain has TRBV3-1 and TRBJ2-3, with 10 positions matching TRBD2. The V and J ends lost 6 bases and 2 bases, in that order; junction bases with no gene match: 8. CDR3 size: 16 residues. The germline V gene has CDR1 LGHDT and CDR2 YNNKEL (reference sequence). DNA of the CDR3: TGTGCCAGCAGTCTGATTAGCGGGGGGAACACAGATACGCAGTATTTT. The encoded protein is CASSLISGGNTDTQYF.

This clonotype was recorded at least ten times. The chain carries TRBV25-1 and TRBJ1-2; perhaps TRBD1 as D (5 bases). This CDR3 is built from 12 residues. The germline V and J ends were trimmed by 6 bases and 9 bases, with 14 bases remaining between them. Per the germline V gene, CDR1 is MGHDK and CDR2 is SYGVNS. CDR3 DNA sequence: TGTGCCAGCAGCGAACGGGGGTTTCGCTACACCTTC. This codes for CASSERGFRYTF.

In the case of this clonotype: A much more abundant neighbour one base away suggests this may be a read error. V usage is TRBV20-1 and J usage is TRBJ2-1; TRBD2 might be the D (5 bases). The CDR3 loop spans 14 amino acids. V dropped 0 bases and J dropped 10 bases, with 16 bases sitting between them. The germline gives CDR1 DFQATT, CDR2 SNEGSKA (reference sequence). CDR3 bases: TGCAGTGCTAGAGAGCGACGGGCCCCGGGGGAGCAGTTCTTC. Encoded protein: CSARERRAPGEQFF.

The chain couples TRBV3-1 to TRBJ1-1; a weak D match, TRBD1 (6 bases). CDR1 is LGHDT, CDR2 YNNKEL, per germline (reference sequence). This CDR3 has 14 residues. Trimming cost V 5 bases and J 1 base, with 11 bases left between them. The CDR3 region is CASSNGQSNTEAFF. The CDR3 DNA reads as TGTGCCAGCAGCAATGGACAGTCGAACACTGAAGCTTTCTTT.

This clonotype has just a few counts. This rearrangement joins TRBV7-9 to TRBJ2-1; 12 bases are a match to TRBD2. Trimming at V came to 3 bases and at J to 7 bases, leaving 7 bases not matched to a gene. The germline CDR1 and CDR2 sequences are SEHNR and FQNEAQ (reference sequence). There are 16 residues in the CDR3. The CDR3 sequence is CASSFTTSGSRNEQFF. CDR3 nucleotide sequence: TGTGCCAGCAGCTTCACGACTAGCGGGAGTCGGAATGAGCAGTTCTTC.

This clonotype was seen a handful of times. The chain employs TRBV29-1 and TRBJ2-7, with D tentatively TRBD1 or TRBD2 (6 bases each). The V gene's germline CDR1 is SQVTM and CDR2 ANQGSEA. The CDR3 length is 13 residues. Trimming took 6 bases from V and 4 from J, leaving 16 bases between them. The CDR3 DNA sequence: TGCAGCGTGAAATATCAGGGGACTTACGAGCAGTACTTC. It is translated as CSVKYQGTYEQYF.

Worth noting for this clonotype: A much larger clone lies one base from this, so it may be a read error. The chain links TRBV12-3 or TRBV12-4 to TRBJ1-5, with a tentative D call TRBD1 (5 bases). There are 13 residues in the CDR3. Trimming shortened V by 4 bases and J by 6 bases, and 10 bases separated the two germline ends. The CDR3 is CASSSGRVQPQHF. The CDR3 DNA sequence: TGTGCCAGCAGTTCCGGCAGGGTTCAGCCCCAGCATTTT.

Comments on this clonotype: A single base separates this from a much larger clone, so it may be a read error. V usage is TRBV20-1 and J usage is TRBJ2-3; 7 bases map to TRBD2. V lost 7 bases and J lost 3; bases outside the gene matches: 7. Germline CDR1 reads DFQATT; CDR2 reads SNEGSKA (reference sequence). The CDR3 consists of 13 residues. As DNA, the CDR3 is TGCAGTGGGAATAAGGGAGGGACAGATACGCAGTATTTT. It codes for CSGNKGGTDTQYF.

This clonotype came up many times. V is TRBV20-1 and J is TRBJ2-3, with D possibly TRBD2 on 5 matching bases. Germline assignment: CDR1 DFQATT and CDR2 SNEGSKA (reference sequence). Trimming shortened V by 6 bases and J by 5 bases, and 18 bases separated the two germline ends. The CDR3 is made up of 14 amino acids. CDR3 protein: CSARRAGFGDTQYF. CDR3 sequence (DNA): TGCAGTGCAAGACGGGCGGGCTTTGGAGATACGCAGTATTTT.

Note on this clonotype: It may be a read error: a sequence one base away is much more abundant. This rearrangement joins TRBV14 to TRBJ2-5; D unclear. The germline V and J ends were trimmed by 9 bases and 5 bases, with 13 bases remaining between them. Germline V gene data show CDR1 as SGHDN and CDR2 as FVKESK. The CDR3 loop spans 12 amino acids. In DNA form, the CDR3 reads TGTGCCAGAGGAAGGTCGGTGGAGACCCAGTACTTC. Translating it yields CARGRSVETQYF.

This clonotype has ten or more counts. The chain couples TRBV6-1 to TRBJ2-1; D may be TRBD2 (6 bases). The CDR3 is 16 amino acids. V was pared by 2 bases and J by 6 bases, with 17 bases between. Per germline, CDR1 MNHNS and CDR2 SASEGT. CDR3 amino acids: CASSENNLAILNEQFF. DNA of the CDR3: TGTGCCAGCAGTGAAAATAATCTAGCGATCCTCAATGAGCAGTTCTTC.

Comment on this clonotype: A much more abundant neighbour one base away suggests this may be a read error. The chain combines TRBV6-5 with TRBJ2-2, with 9 positions matching TRBD1. This CDR3 comprises 16 residues. J gave up 7 bases and V 8 bases, and 14 bases lay outside the gene matches. The V gene's germline CDR1 is MNHEY and CDR2 SVGAGI. The CDR3 here is CASGVSGGTGSGELFF. The DNA of the CDR3 is TGTGCCAGCGGCGTATCCGGTGGGACAGGGAGCGGGGAGCTGTTTTTT.

The V call is TRBV6-5, the J call TRBJ1-5; tentative D call: TRBD1 (6 bases). Germline CDR1 is MNHEY and CDR2 is SVGAGI. Trimming pared 9 bases from V and 3 bases from J, leaving 9 bases between. The CDR3 is 12 amino acids. CDR3 sequence (DNA): TGTGCCAGAGCAGGGGACAATCAGCCCCAGCATTTT. Its protein is CARAGDNQPQHF.

The sample holds many counts of this clonotype. The J gene is TRBJ1-1, the V gene TRBV19, with TRBD1 matching 8 bases. The CDR3 has 16 amino acids. CDR1 is LNHDA, CDR2 SQIVND, per germline (reference sequence). V lost 1 base to trimming and J lost 1 base; unmatched junction nucleotides: 5. The CDR3 bases are TGTGCCAGTAGTATAGCAGGGGGCGCGTGGAACACTGAAGCTTTCTTT. Translated: CASSIAGGAWNTEAFF. The full variable domain, its missing parts supplied by reference TRBV19 and TRBJ1-1, is DGGITQSPKYLFRKEGQNVTLSCEQNLNHDAMYWYRQDPGQGLRLIYYSQIVNDFQKGDIAEGYSVSREKKESFPLTVTSAQKNPTAFYLCASSIAGGAWNTEAFFGQGTRLTVV.

The sample holds many counts of this clonotype. The genes are TRBV6-1 and TRBJ1-5, with unresolved D. V was trimmed by 1 base and J by 3 bases, leaving 16 bases between them. CDR1 is MNHNS, CDR2 SASEGT, per germline. This CDR3 region has 17 residues. In nucleotides, the CDR3 is TGTGCCAGCAGTGAAGACCGATTGCCATTCTCCAATCAGCCCCAGCATTTT. Translation: CASSEDRLPFSNQPQHF.

A few counts support this clonotype. The V and J genes are TRBV5-4 and TRBJ2-1; TRBD2 agrees at 14 bases. Germline V CDR1 and CDR2: SGHNT, YYREEE (reference sequence). There are 16 residues in the CDR3. V lost 4 bases and J lost 10; bases outside the gene matches: 10. The CDR3 reads CASSPGGLAGVGEQFF. The CDR3 DNA follows: TGTGCCAGCAGCCCAGGGGGACTAGCGGGAGTAGGCGAGCAGTTCTTC.

With regard to this clonotype: A much larger clone differs by one base, so this may be a read error. The chain carries TRBV20-1 and TRBJ2-4; no clear D. Germline V gene sequence: CDR1 DFQATT, CDR2 SNEGSKA (reference sequence). Trimming removed 0 bases from V and 3 bases from J, with 12 bases in between. CDR3 length: 15 amino acids. The CDR3 loop is CSARDSLHLKNIQYF. CDR3 sequence (DNA): TGCAGTGCTAGAGATTCCCTACACCTCAAAAACATTCAGTACTTC.

The sample holds many counts of this clonotype. The V call is TRBV27, the J call TRBJ2-7; no firm D call. Trimming left V 7 bases short and J 0 bases short, with 4 bases between. This CDR3 contains 11 residues. Germline assignment: CDR1 MNHEY and CDR2 SMNVEV (reference sequence). The CDR3, as DNA: TGTGCCAGCATCCTCTCCTACGAGCAGTACTTC. Amino acid sequence: CASILSYEQYF.

This clonotype appeared many times. The V call is TRBV6-6, the J call TRBJ2-3; TRBD2 matches at 11 bases. Germline lookup yields CDR1 MNHNY and CDR2 SVGAGI (reference sequence). The CDR3 spans 16 residues. Unmatched junction bases numbered 6, after V lost 2 bases and J lost 5 bases. CDR3 bases: TGTGCCAGCAGTTACGTAGCGGGAGGGCCCCAAGATACGCAGTATTTT. Protein sequence: CASSYVAGGPQDTQYF.

This clonotype was detected many times. The rearrangement joins TRBV12-3 or TRBV12-4 to TRBJ2-3, with TRBD1 matching 8 bases. The CDR3 is 15 amino acids. The trim removed 6 bases at V and 3 bases at J, leaving 8 bases unmatched. CDR3 DNA sequence: TGTGCCAGCAGCCCAGGACAGGGTGGTACAGATACGCAGTATTTT. This translates into CASSPGQGGTDTQYF.

V and J are TRBV12-3 or TRBV12-4 and TRBJ2-7; D is ambiguous. CDR3 length: 13 residues. The V and J ends lost 6 bases and 3 bases respectively, with 12 bases between them. CDR3 nucleotide sequence: TGTGCCAGCAGCCTTGGGATACTCTACGAGCAGTACTTC. This gives the protein CASSLGILYEQYF.

This clonotype was seen many times. The chain recombines TRBV19 with TRBJ1-1, with D uncertain. Germline V gene sequence: CDR1 LNHDA, CDR2 SQIVND (reference sequence). The CDR3 contains 11 residues. V was cut by 7 bases and J by 3 bases, with 6 bases left in between. The CDR3 loop reads CASNKYTEAFF. In nucleotides, the CDR3 is TGTGCCAGTAATAAGTACACTGAAGCTTTCTTT. The entire variable domain, with the rest obtained from reference TRBV19 and TRBJ1-1, is as follows: DGGITQSPKYLFRKEGQNVTLSCEQNLNHDAMYWYRQDPGQGLRLIYYSQIVNDFQKGDIAEGYSVSREKKESFPLTVTSAQKNPTAFYLCASNKYTEAFFGQGTRLTVV.

A word on this clonotype: A much bigger clone sits one base away, suggesting this may be a read error. The V gene is TRBV11-3, the J gene TRBJ2-7, with D perhaps matching TRBD2 (5 bases). Trimming shortened V by 2 bases and J by 7 bases, and 12 bases separated the two germline ends. CDR1 is SGHNT, CDR2 YENEEA, per germline. This CDR3 region has 13 residues. The CDR3 sequence is CASSLWLAGEQYF. In nucleotides, the CDR3 is TGTGCCAGCAGCTTATGGCTAGCCGGTGAGCAGTACTTC.

The chain employs TRBV19 and TRBJ1-3, with D hard to call. The CDR3 contains 12 residues. Germline CDR1 LNHDA, CDR2 SQIVND (reference sequence). Deletions cut 6 bases from V and 2 bases from J, with 5 bases between. The DNA for the CDR3 is TGTGCCAGTAGCATCGCTGGAAACACCATATATTTT. Translation: CASSIAGNTIYF.